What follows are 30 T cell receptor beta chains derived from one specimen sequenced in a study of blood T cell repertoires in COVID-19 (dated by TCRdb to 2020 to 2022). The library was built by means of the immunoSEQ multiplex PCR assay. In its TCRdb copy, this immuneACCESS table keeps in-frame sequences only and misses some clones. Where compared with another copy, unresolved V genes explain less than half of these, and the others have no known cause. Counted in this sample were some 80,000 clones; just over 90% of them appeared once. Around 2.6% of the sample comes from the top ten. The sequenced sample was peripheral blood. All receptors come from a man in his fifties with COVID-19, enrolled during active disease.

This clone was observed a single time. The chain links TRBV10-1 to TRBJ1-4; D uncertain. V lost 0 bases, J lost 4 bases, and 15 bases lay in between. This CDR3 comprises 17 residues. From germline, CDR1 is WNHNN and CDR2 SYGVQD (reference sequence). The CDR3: CASSESIRRLDNEKLFF. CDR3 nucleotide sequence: TGCGCCAGCAGTGAGTCGATCCGGCGGCTCGATAATGAAAAACTGTTTTTT.

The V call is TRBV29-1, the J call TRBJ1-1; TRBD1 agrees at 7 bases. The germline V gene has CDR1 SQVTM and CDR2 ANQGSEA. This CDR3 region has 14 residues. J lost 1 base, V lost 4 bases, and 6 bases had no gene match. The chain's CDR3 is CSVADRIENTEAFF. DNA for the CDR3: TGCAGCGTTGCGGACAGGATAGAGAACACTGAAGCTTTCTTT.

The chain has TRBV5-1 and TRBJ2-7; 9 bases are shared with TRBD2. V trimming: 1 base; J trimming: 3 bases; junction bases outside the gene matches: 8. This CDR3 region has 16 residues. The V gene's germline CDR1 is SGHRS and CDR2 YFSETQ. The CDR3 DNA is TGCGCCAGCAGCTTGAACGTCCGGACTAGCGACTACGAGCAGTACTTC. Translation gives CASSLNVRTSDYEQYF.

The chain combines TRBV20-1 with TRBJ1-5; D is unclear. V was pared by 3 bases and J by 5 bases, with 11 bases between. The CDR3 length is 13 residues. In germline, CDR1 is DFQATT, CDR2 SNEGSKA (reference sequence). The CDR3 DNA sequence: TGCAGTGCTAGTTTCGACGGGGATCAGCCCCAGCATTTT. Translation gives CSASFDGDQPQHF.

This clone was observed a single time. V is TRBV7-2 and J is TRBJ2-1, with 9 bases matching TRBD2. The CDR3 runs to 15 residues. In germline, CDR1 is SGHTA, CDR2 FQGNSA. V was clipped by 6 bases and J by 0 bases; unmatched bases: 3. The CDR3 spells CASRLAGISYNEQFF. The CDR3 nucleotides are TGTGCCAGCAGGCTAGCGGGAATCTCCTACAATGAGCAGTTCTTC. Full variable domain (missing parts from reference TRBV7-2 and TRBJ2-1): GAGVSQSPSNKVTEKGKDVELRCDPISGHTALYWYRQSLGQGLEFLIYFQGNSAPDKSGLPSDRFSAERTGGSVSTLTIQRTQQEDSAVYLCASRLAGISYNEQFFGPGTRLTVL.

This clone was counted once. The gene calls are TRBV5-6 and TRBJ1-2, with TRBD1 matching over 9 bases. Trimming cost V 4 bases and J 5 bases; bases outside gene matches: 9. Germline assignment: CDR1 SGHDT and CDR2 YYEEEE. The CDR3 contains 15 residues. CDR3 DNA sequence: TGTGCCAGCAGCCGCGGACAGGGGATTTGGTATGGCTACACCTTC. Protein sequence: CASSRGQGIWYGYTF.

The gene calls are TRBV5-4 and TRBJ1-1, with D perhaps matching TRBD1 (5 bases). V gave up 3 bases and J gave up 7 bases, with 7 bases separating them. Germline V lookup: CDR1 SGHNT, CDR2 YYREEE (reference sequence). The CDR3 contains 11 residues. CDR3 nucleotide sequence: TGTGCCAGCAGCTCCGACAGTGAAGCTTTCTTT. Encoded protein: CASSSDSEAFF.

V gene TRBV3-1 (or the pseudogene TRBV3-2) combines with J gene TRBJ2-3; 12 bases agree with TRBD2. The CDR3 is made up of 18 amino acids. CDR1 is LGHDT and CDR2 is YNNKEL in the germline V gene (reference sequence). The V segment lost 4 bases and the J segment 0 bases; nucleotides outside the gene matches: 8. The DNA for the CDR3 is TGTGCCAGCAGCCTCCGGTCCACTAGCGGGAGGAGCACAGATACGCAGTATTTT. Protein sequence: CASSLRSTSGRSTDTQYF.

The CDR3 DNA reads TGTGCCAGCAGCTTAGGTGCGACTAGCGGCACAGATACGCAGTATTTT. Its translation: CASSLGATSGTDTQYF. This chain joins TRBV7-6 and TRBJ2-3; the match to TRBD2 covers 8 bases. The germline V gene has CDR1 SGHVS and CDR2 FNYEAQ. CDR3 length: 16 residues. V was pared by 1 base and J by 1 base, with 4 bases of the junction left unmatched.

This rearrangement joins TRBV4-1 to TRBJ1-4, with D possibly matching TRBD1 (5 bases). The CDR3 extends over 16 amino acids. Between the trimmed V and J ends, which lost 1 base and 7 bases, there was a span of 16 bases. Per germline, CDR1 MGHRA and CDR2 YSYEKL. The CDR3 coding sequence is TGCGCCAGCAGCCAAGCCCTCGGGGGGTTATCTGAAAAACTGTTTTTT. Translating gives CASSQALGGLSEKLFF.

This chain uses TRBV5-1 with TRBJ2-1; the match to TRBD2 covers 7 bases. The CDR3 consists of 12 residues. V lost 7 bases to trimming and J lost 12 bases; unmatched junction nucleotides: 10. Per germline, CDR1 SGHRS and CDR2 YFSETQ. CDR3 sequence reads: CASHTREGGQFF. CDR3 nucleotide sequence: TGCGCCAGCCATACTAGGGAGGGTGGGCAGTTCTTC.

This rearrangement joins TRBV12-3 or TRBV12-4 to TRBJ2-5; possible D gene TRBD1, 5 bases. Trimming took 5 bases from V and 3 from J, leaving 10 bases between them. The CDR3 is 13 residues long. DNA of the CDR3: TGTGCCAGCAGTCAAACAGGAGAAGAGACCCAGTACTTC. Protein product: CASSQTGEETQYF.

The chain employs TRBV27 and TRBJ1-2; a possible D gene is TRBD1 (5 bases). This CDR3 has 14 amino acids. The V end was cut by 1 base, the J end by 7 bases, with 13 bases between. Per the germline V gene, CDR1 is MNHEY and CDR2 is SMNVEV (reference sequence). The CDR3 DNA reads TGTGCCAGCAGTTTATGGCCAGGGCAGTCTGGCTACACCTTC. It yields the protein CASSLWPGQSGYTF.

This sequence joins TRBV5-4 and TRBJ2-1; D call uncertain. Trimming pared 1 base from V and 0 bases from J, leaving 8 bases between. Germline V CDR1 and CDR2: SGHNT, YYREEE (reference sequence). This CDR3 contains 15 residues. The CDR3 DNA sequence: TGTGCCAGCAGCTTGTCCCAGCGCTCCTACAATGAGCAGTTCTTC. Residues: CASSLSQRSYNEQFF.

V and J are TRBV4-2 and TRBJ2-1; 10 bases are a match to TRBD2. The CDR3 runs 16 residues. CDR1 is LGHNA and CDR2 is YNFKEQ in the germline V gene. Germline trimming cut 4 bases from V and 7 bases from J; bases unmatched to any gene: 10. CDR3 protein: CASSLRLSGRLNEQFF. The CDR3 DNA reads TGTGCCAGCAGCCTCAGGCTTAGCGGGAGGTTAAATGAGCAGTTCTTC.

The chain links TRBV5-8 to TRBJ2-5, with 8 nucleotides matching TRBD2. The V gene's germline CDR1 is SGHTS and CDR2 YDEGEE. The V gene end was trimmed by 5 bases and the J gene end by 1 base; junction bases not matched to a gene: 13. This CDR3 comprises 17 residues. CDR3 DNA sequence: TGTGCCAGCAGACCTGCTCACGGGAGGGCCCCCCAAGAGACCCAGTACTTC. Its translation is CASRPAHGRAPQETQYF.

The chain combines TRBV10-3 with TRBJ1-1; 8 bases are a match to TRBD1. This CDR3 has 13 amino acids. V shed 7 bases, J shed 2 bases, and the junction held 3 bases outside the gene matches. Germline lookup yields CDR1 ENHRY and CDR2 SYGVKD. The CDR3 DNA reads TGTGCCATCAAGGACAGGGCCAACACTGAAGCTTTCTTT. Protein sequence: CAIKDRANTEAFF.

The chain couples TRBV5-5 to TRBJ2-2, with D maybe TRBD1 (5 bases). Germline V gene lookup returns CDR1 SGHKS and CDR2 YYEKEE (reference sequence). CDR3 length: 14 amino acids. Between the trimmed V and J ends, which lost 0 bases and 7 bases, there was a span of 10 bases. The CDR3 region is CASSLEGYGGELFF. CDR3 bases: TGTGCCAGCAGCTTGGAGGGGTACGGCGGGGAGCTGTTTTTT.

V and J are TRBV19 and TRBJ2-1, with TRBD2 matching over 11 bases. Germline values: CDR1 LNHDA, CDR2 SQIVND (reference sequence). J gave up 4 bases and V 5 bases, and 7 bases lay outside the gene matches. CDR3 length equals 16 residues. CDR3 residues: CASSYQTSGEYNEQFF. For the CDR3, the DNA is TGTGCCAGTAGTTATCAGACTAGCGGGGAGTACAATGAGCAGTTCTTC.

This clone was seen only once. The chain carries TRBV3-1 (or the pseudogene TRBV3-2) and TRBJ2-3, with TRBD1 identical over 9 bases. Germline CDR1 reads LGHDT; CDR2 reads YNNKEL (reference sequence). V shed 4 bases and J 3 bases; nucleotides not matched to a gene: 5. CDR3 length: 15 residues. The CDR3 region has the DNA TGTGCCAGCAGCCTGGGACAGGGTAATACAGATACGCAGTATTTT. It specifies CASSLGQGNTDTQYF.

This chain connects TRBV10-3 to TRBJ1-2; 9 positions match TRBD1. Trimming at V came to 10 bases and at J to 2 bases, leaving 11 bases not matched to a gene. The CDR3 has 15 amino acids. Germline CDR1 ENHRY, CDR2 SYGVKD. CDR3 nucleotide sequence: TGTGCCACCGCCACAGGGGGCTCCACGAACTATGGCTACACCTTC. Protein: CATATGGSTNYGYTF.

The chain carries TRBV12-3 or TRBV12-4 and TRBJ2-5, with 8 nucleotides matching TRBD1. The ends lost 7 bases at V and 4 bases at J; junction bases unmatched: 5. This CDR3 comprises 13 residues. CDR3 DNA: TGTGCCAGCAAAGACAGGGGTGGAGAGACCCAGTACTTC. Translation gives CASKDRGGETQYF.

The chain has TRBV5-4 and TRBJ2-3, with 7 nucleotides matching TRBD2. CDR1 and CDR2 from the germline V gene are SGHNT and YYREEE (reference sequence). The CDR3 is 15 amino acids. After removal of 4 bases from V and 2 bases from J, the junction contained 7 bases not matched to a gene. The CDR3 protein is CASSRSSGPTDTQYF. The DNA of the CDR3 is TGTGCCAGCAGCCGTTCTAGCGGACCCACAGATACGCAGTATTTT.

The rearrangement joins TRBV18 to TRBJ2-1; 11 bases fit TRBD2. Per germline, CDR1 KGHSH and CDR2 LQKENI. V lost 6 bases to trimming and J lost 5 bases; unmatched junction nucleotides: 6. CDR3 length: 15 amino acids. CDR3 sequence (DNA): TGTGCCAGCTCCCTACTAGCGGGAGATAACAATGAGCAGTTCTTC. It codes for CASSLLAGDNNEQFF.

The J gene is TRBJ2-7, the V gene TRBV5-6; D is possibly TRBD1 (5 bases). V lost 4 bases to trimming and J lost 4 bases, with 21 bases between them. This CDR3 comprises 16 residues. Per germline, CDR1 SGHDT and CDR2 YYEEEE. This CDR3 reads CASSHSRGRSVYEQYV. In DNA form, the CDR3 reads TGTGCCAGCAGCCACTCAAGGGGCAGATCAGTTTACGAGCAGTACGTC.

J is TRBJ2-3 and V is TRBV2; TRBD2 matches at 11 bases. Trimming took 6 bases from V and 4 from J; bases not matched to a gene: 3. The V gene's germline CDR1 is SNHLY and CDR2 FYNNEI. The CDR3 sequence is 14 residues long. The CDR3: CASRLAGGPDTQYF. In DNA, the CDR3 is TGTGCCAGCAGATTAGCGGGAGGGCCAGATACGCAGTATTTT. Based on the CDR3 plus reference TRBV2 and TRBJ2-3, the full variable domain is EPEVTQTPSHQVTQMGQEVILRCVPISNHLYFYWYRQILGQKVEFLVSFYNNEISEKSEIFDDQFSVERPDGSNFTLKIRSTKLEDSAMYFCASRLAGGPDTQYFGPGTRLTVL.

This chain's CDR3 is CASSISGAATEAFF. CDR3 DNA sequence: TGTGCCAGCAGTATTTCAGGGGCTGCAACTGAAGCTTTCTTT. The chain joins TRBV27 to TRBJ1-1; weak D call: TRBD1 (6 bases). V lost 5 bases and J lost 5, with 15 bases in between. CDR1 is MNHEY and CDR2 is SMNVEV in the germline V gene (reference sequence). This CDR3 has 14 residues.

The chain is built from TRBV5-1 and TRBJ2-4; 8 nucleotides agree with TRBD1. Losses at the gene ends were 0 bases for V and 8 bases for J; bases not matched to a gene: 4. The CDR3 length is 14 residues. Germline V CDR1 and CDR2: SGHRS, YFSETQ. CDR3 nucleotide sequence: TGCGCCAGCAGCTTGGGGACAGGGTCGGACATTCAGTACTTC. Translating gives CASSLGTGSDIQYF.

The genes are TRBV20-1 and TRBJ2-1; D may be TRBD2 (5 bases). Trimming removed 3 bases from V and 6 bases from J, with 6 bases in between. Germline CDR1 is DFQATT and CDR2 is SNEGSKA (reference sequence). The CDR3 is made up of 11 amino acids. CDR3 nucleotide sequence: TGCAGTGCTAGCGGGATCAATGAGCAGTTCTTC. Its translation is CSASGINEQFF.

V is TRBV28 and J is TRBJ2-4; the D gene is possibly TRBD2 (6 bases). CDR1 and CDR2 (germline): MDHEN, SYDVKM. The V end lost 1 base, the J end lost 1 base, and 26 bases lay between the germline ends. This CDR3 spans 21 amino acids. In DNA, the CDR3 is TGTGCCAGCAGTTTATTCCCCCTGGGCGGGAAGACGACTCGGGCCAAAAACATTCAGTACTTC. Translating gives CASSLFPLGGKTTRAKNIQYF.